This TCR beta chain appears in the sequencing data of a study of human T cells and chemical hapten exposure. The study extracted total RNA from unfractionated whole blood. This clonotype occurred a few times. The library tagged individual cDNA molecules with unique molecular identifiers. TCRdb processed the reads anew with MiXCR; each CDR3 protein has one entry. The repertoire consists of some 260 distinct CDR3 sequences, with around 54% occurring once and the leading ten covering around 13%. CDR1 is SNHLY and CDR2 is FYNNEI in the germline V gene. The CDR3 has 16 amino acids. The germline V and J ends were trimmed by 6 bases and 3 bases, with 18 bases remaining between them.

Sequencing was done on a sample of whole blood. The receptor was isolated from a human donor who had alopecia or was a healthy volunteer (not recorded which). Some clones in this sample may be carry-over from other donors' samples. This table probably holds off-target reads from a library built for another chain. The chain combines TRBV2 with TRBJ1-5; possibly TRBD1 for D (6 bases). The CDR3 region is CASSVGQTLSNQPQHF. As DNA, the CDR3 is TGTGCCAGCAGCGTTGGACAGACCCTTTCCAATCAGCCCCAGCATTTT.